One and the same sample provided the 15 T cell receptor beta chains below, sequenced in a study of blood T cell repertoires in COVID-19. The method was immunoSEQ multiplex PCR; TCRdb's version includes in-frame clones alone and lacks a portion of them. The sample has over 150,000 clones; about 86% are singletons. Sequenced sample: peripheral blood. The receptors originated from a woman between 70 and 85 years old with COVID-19, enrolled during active disease.

The chain has TRBV9 and TRBJ2-3; TRBD1 might be the D (5 bases). Looked up from germline, CDR1 is SGDLS and CDR2 is YYNGEE. Trimming took 0 bases from V and 4 from J, leaving 9 bases between them. This CDR3 comprises 14 residues. DNA of the CDR3: TGTGCCAGCAGCGTAGTAGGGGCCCCAGATACGCAGTATTTT. Encoded protein: CASSVVGAPDTQYF.

This clone was seen only once. The gene calls are TRBV5-1 and TRBJ2-7, with TRBD2 matching 9 bases. This CDR3 spans 15 amino acids. Germline V CDR1 and CDR2: SGHRS, YFSETQ. Germline trimming cut 6 bases from V and 1 base from J; bases unmatched to any gene: 8. The CDR3 protein is CASTWSTSGSYEQYF. The CDR3 coding sequence is TGCGCCAGCACATGGTCAACTAGCGGGTCCTACGAGCAGTACTTC.

This chain links TRBV18 with TRBJ2-1; 13 bases map to TRBD2. The CDR3 spans 18 residues. The germline V gene has CDR1 KGHSH and CDR2 LQKENI. The V segment lost 4 bases and the J segment 1 base; nucleotides outside the gene matches: 7. CDR3: CASSQGSGLAGSYNEQFF. The CDR3 DNA reads as TGTGCCAGCTCACAAGGTTCGGGACTAGCGGGGTCCTACAATGAGCAGTTCTTC.

V usage is TRBV7-3 and J usage is TRBJ2-1; 8 bases match TRBD2. Germline V lookup: CDR1 SGHTA, CDR2 FQGTGA. The CDR3 has 14 amino acids. V gave up 4 bases and J gave up 2 bases; unmatched junction bases: 1. This CDR3 is CASSSGGAYNEQFF. CDR3 bases: TGTGCCAGCAGCTCCGGGGGGGCCTACAATGAGCAGTTCTTC.

The chain recombines TRBV3-1 (or the pseudogene TRBV3-2) with TRBJ1-1; D unresolved. The germline V and J ends were trimmed by 0 bases and 1 base, with 6 bases remaining between them. Germline V gene sequence: CDR1 LGHDT, CDR2 YNNKEL (reference sequence). This CDR3 has 14 amino acids. CDR3 nucleotides: TGTGCCAGCAGCCAAGAAGACAAGAACACTGAAGCTTTCTTT. Its translation: CASSQEDKNTEAFF.

The V gene is TRBV7-8, the J gene TRBJ1-5; D gene ambiguous. The V end lost 1 base, the J end lost 2 bases, and 18 bases lay between the germline ends. The germline V gene has CDR1 SGHVS and CDR2 FQNEAQ. The CDR3 loop spans 18 amino acids. The CDR3 nucleotides read TGTGCCAGCAGCTTAGTCGTAGGCCTAGGCTCCGGCAATCAGCCCCAGCATTTT. It is translated as CASSLVVGLGSGNQPQHF.

This chain joins TRBV11-3 and TRBJ2-7; 9 bases map to TRBD1. The CDR3 consists of 14 residues. Trimming cost V 5 bases and J 3 bases; bases outside gene matches: 5. Per germline, CDR1 SGHNT and CDR2 YENEEA. The CDR3 protein is CASSPGTGNYEQYF. The CDR3 region has the DNA TGTGCCAGCAGCCCCGGGACAGGGAACTACGAGCAGTACTTC.

The rearrangement joins TRBV2 to TRBJ1-6, with 8 bases that match TRBD1. Per the germline V gene, CDR1 is SNHLY and CDR2 is FYNNEI. The CDR3 is made up of 15 amino acids. Trimming removed 4 bases from V and 6 bases from J; junction bases left unmatched: 5. DNA of the CDR3: TGTGCCAGCAGTGGACAGGGGAGTGGTAATTCACCCCTCCACTTT. It yields the protein CASSGQGSGNSPLHF.

This chain connects TRBV28 to TRBJ2-5; the match to TRBD2 covers 9 bases. CDR1 is MDHEN and CDR2 is SYDVKM in the germline V gene. The trim removed 8 bases at V and 0 bases at J, leaving 7 bases unmatched. This CDR3 is 15 amino acids long. The CDR3 sequence is CASSLGGGDQETQYF. The CDR3 bases are TGTGCCAGCTCTTTAGGCGGGGGGGACCAAGAGACCCAGTACTTC. Based on the CDR3 plus reference TRBV28 and TRBJ2-5, the full variable domain is DVKVTQSSRYLVKRTGEKVFLECVQDMDHENMFWYRQDPGLGLRLIYFSYDVKMKEKGDIPEGYSVSREKKERFSLILESASTNQTSMYLCASSLGGGDQETQYFGPGTRLLVL.

The chain couples TRBV5-1 to TRBJ1-1; 9 bases are a match to TRBD1. The length of the CDR3 is 16 residues. V lost 4 bases and J lost 0; bases outside the gene matches: 7. The germline CDR1 and CDR2 sequences are SGHRS and YFSETQ. CDR3 DNA sequence: TGCGCCAGCAGCGCCCGGACAGGGGAAATGAACACTGAAGCTTTCTTT. Residues: CASSARTGEMNTEAFF.

The rearrangement joins TRBV4-1 to TRBJ1-2, with a weak D call TRBD1 (6 bases). Germline CDR1 MGHRA, CDR2 YSYEKL. This CDR3 is 17 amino acids long. V gave up 3 bases and J gave up 4 bases, with 21 bases separating them. The CDR3, as DNA: TGCGCCAGCAGCCATCCGGGGACATCACTTGGGGGCTATGGCTACACCTTC. Translation gives CASSHPGTSLGGYGYTF.

V and J are TRBV3-1 (or the pseudogene TRBV3-2) and TRBJ2-5; TRBD2 aligns across 11 bases. The CDR3 contains 17 residues. J was trimmed by 4 bases and V by 0 bases; bases with no gene match: 7. CDR1 is LGHDT, CDR2 YNNKEL, per germline (reference sequence). The CDR3 loop reads CASSQDRLAGGPETQYF. The CDR3, as DNA: TGTGCCAGCAGCCAAGATCGGCTAGCGGGGGGCCCAGAGACCCAGTACTTC.

The chain is built from TRBV6-6 and TRBJ1-2; 9 bases align to TRBD1. Trimming took 8 bases from V and 5 from J; bases not matched to a gene: 15. The CDR3 runs to 16 residues. In germline, CDR1 is MNHNY, CDR2 SVGAGI (reference sequence). CDR3 DNA: TGTGCCAGCGAAACCCGACGACAGGGGGTTGGTTATGGCTACACCTTC. Encoded protein: CASETRRQGVGYGYTF.

V and J are TRBV9 and TRBJ1-2; 8 bases match TRBD1. J was trimmed by 4 bases and V by 4 bases; bases with no gene match: 9. CDR1 and CDR2 from the germline V gene are SGDLS and YYNGEE. This CDR3 has 15 residues. In DNA, the CDR3 is TGTGCCAGCAGCCCCGAAGGACAGGGAGGCTATGGCTACACCTTC. Protein sequence: CASSPEGQGGYGYTF.

The chain is built from TRBV28 and TRBJ1-3, with 10 bases lining up with TRBD1. Germline CDR1 MDHEN, CDR2 SYDVKM. This CDR3 has 18 amino acids. The V segment lost 2 bases and the J segment 1 base; nucleotides outside the gene matches: 8. The CDR3 here is CASSLGGQGMGSGNTIYF. The DNA for the CDR3 is TGTGCCAGCAGTTTAGGGGGACAGGGGATGGGGTCTGGAAACACCATATATTTT.